The rows below give T cell receptor beta chains drawn from one sample of a study of blood T cells in healthy people across ages. TCRdb processed the 5' RACE reads anew with MiXCR; each CDR3 protein has one entry. This table holds 600,000 to 1,000,000 distinct CDR3 sequences, 58% found once. The sequencing sample was made of blood. The receptors derive from a man aged 25-45 years in good health. The CDR3 runs from the conserved cysteine through the conserved F or W. D genes are given only for firm matches. Not all rows give a size; the values are once, few, many and, for expanded clones, a class.

J	length	V	size	D	DNA	CDR3
TRBJ2-1	18	TRBV7-6	few	TRBD2	TGTGCCAGCAGCTTAGTAGCGTTGGGGGGGTTTGTGGATTTTGAGCAGTTCTTC	CASSLVALGGFVDFEQFF
TRBJ2-7	11	TRBV12-3/TRBV12-4	few	-	TGTGCCAGCAGTGGCTATGGAGAGCAGTACTTC	CASSGYGEQYF
TRBJ2-7	11	TRBV15	-	-	TGTGCCACCGGCAGAGCCAGCGAGCAGTACTTC	CATGRASEQYF
TRBJ2-1	15	TRBV6-5	few	-	TGTGCCAGCAGTTACTCGATTGGGACTGGAAATGAGCAGTTCTTC	CASSYSIGTGNEQFF
TRBJ2-3	14	TRBV29-1	-	-	TGCAGCGCCCTTAGAGCGGGCAGCACAGATACGCAGTATTTT	CSALRAGSTDTQYF
TRBJ1-1	14	TRBV5-1	-	-	TGCGCCAGCAGCGTTCAGGGGAGCCACACTGAAGCTTTCTTT	CASSVQGSHTEAFF
TRBJ2-1	13	TRBV20-1	few	-	TGCAGTGCTATTGCGCCAACCTACAATGAGCAGTTCTTC	CSAIAPTYNEQFF
TRBJ2-5	12	TRBV24-1	few	-	TGTGCCACCACTGCAGGGATCAAGACCCAGTACTTC	CATTAGIKTQYF
TRBJ2-5	14	TRBV7-9	-	-	TGTGCCAGCAGCTTATCCCTAGGGTTGGAGGCCCAGTACTTC	CASSLSLGLEAQYF
TRBJ2-1	12	TRBV29-1	few	-	TGCAGCGTCAAGGACACCTACAATGAGCAGTTCTTC	CSVKDTYNEQFF
TRBJ2-5	10	TRBV20-1	few	-	TGCAGTGCTAGTGAGGAGACCCAGTACTTC	CSASEETQYF
TRBJ2-1	14	TRBV20-1	-	TRBD2	TGCAGTGCTTTTCCGGGACTAGCGGGGGGAGAGCAGTTCTTC	CSAFPGLAGGEQFF
TRBJ1-1	13	TRBV7-2	-	-	TGTGCCAGCCAGAGAGGGAGGAACACTGAAGCTTTCTTT	CASQRGRNTEAFF
TRBJ2-5	13	TRBV12-3/TRBV12-4	once	TRBD1	TGTGCCAGCAGTGACAGGGTTTTCGAGACCCAGTACTTC	CASSDRVFETQYF
TRBJ2-7	13	TRBV28	-	-	TGTGCCAGCAGGGCGGACAGCACCTACGAGCAGTACTTC	CASRADSTYEQYF
TRBJ2-5	14	TRBV29-1	-	TRBD2	TGCAGCGTTGATGCGGGACTAGATGTCATCAGGCAGTACTTC	CSVDAGLDVIRQYF
TRBJ1-5	18	TRBV28	-	-	TGTGCCAGCAGTTTACCCAACACCCAAGGCTTTTGGAATCAGCCCCAGCATTTT	CASSLPNTQGFWNQPQHF
TRBJ1-4	17	TRBV7-2	-	TRBD1	TGTGCCAGCAGCCCAAGGACAGGGAGGCAGACTAATGAAAAACTGTTTTTT	CASSPRTGRQTNEKLFF
TRBJ2-7	15	TRBV7-2	-	TRBD1	TGTGCCAGCAGCTTTCTTACCGGGACAGCCTACGAGCAGTACTTC	CASSFLTGTAYEQYF
TRBJ2-5	15	TRBV25-1	-	-	TGTGCCAGCAGTGAATACGGAGGGCCCCAAGAGACCCAGTACTTC	CASSEYGGPQETQYF
TRBJ2-3	14	TRBV11-2	-	-	TGTGCCAGCAGAAGAGGCGGAGTGCTGGATACGCAGTATTTT	CASRRGGVLDTQYF
TRBJ1-6	14	TRBV12-3/TRBV12-4	few	-	TGTGCCAGCAGTTCTAGCTCCTATAATTCACCCCTCCACTTT	CASSSSSYNSPLHF
TRBJ2-1	17	TRBV20-1	-	TRBD2	TGCAGTGCTAAGCGGAGGGAGGGCCAGAGCACCTACAATGAGCAGTTCTTC	CSAKRREGQSTYNEQFF
TRBJ2-5	15	TRBV13	-	-	TGTGCCAGCAGCTTAGAACAGGCCCGCCAAGAGACCCAGTACTTC	CASSLEQARQETQYF
TRBJ2-5	15	TRBV11-2	few	TRBD1	TGTGCCAGCAGCGGACAGGGGGCCCTCCAAGAGACCCAGTACTTC	CASSGQGALQETQYF
TRBJ2-3	15	TRBV20-1	-	TRBD1	TGCAGTGCCATGACCCGGACAGGGACGACAGATACGCAGTATTTT	CSAMTRTGTTDTQYF
TRBJ2-1	15	TRBV7-9	-	-	TGTGCCAGCAGCTTAGCGCTGGGGGAAGGAAATGAGCAGTTCTTC	CASSLALGEGNEQFF
TRBJ2-1	15	TRBV29-1	-	TRBD2	TGCAGCGCCGGACTAGCGGGAGGGACATACAGTGAGCAGTTCTTC	CSAGLAGGTYSEQFF
TRBJ2-3	13	TRBV30	-	-	TGTGCCTGTAACCTCCAAGTCACAGATACGCAGTATTTT	CACNLQVTDTQYF
TRBJ2-6	16	TRBV7-2	-	-	TGTGCCAGCAGCCCAAGAGTTATCTCTGGGGCCAGCGTCCTGACTTTC	CASSPRVISGASVLTF
TRBJ1-1	10	TRBV20-1	-	-	TGCAGTGCTAGACAGGCTGAGGCTTTCTTT	CSARQAEAFF
TRBJ2-3	13	TRBV7-2	-	-	TGTGCCAGCAGCCTCACACGGCAGGATACGCAGTATTTT	CASSLTRQDTQYF
TRBJ2-6	13	TRBV19	once	-	TGTGCCAGTAGGAGAGTGGGGGCCAACGTCCTGACTTTC	CASRRVGANVLTF
TRBJ2-1	14	TRBV7-8	-	TRBD2	TGTGCCAGCAGCGATAGCGGGAGGCACAATGAGCAGTTCTTC	CASSDSGRHNEQFF